These 24 T cell receptor beta chains were all obtained from the same sample, sequenced in a study of beta chain features in type 1 diabetes. Of the isolated RNA, all was reverse transcribed, and so the sequenced material was expressed TCRB transcripts. Data came from immunoSEQ multiplex PCR; TCRdb stores just in-frame clones and leaves some out. The sample records around 330,000 clones, 9.5% to 12% being singletons. The sample consisted of naive CD4+ T cells from blood. These receptors all stem from a woman aged 30 to 39 in good health.

This clone was counted a few times. The chain recombines TRBV6-6 with TRBJ2-7; 9 bases fit TRBD1. The CDR3 length is 13 residues. Germline values: CDR1 MNHNY, CDR2 SVGAGI (reference sequence). The V and J ends lost 5 bases and 6 bases, in that order; junction bases with no gene match: 5. This chain's CDR3 is CASSQGQGGEQYF. CDR3 coding DNA: TGTGCCAGCAGTCAGGGACAGGGTGGCGAGCAGTACTTC.

In its sample, this clone was seen a few times. This chain connects TRBV5-1 to TRBJ2-2; D gene ambiguous. The CDR3 totals 16 residues. V lost 0 bases and J lost 0, with 9 bases in between. Germline CDR1 SGHRS, CDR2 YFSETQ. CDR3 sequence: CASSLEQTSNTGELFF. CDR3 DNA sequence: TGCGCCAGCAGCTTGGAGCAGACATCGAACACCGGGGAGCTGTTTTTT.

This rearrangement joins TRBV10-3 to TRBJ1-2, with 8 nucleotides matching TRBD1. Germline V gene lookup returns CDR1 ENHRY and CDR2 SYGVKD. This CDR3 has 16 residues. V was clipped by 0 bases and J by 6 bases; unmatched bases: 9. The DNA of the CDR3 is TGTGCCATCAGTGAGTCGCCCGACAGGGGTTGGAATGGCTACACCTTC. It encodes CAISESPDRGWNGYTF.

This clone was observed a handful of times. The chain links TRBV30 to TRBJ2-7; TRBD1 matches at 11 bases. CDR1 and CDR2 (germline): GTSNPN, SVGIG (reference sequence). V trimming: 3 bases; J trimming: 5 bases; junction bases outside the gene matches: 3. This CDR3 region has 13 residues. CDR3 region: CAWRRTGGDEQYF. CDR3 in DNA: TGTGCCTGGAGGAGGACAGGGGGCGACGAGCAGTACTTC.

This clone was seen more than once but under ten times. CDR3 sequence (DNA): TGTGCCAGCAGCCAGGGGCAAGGTGGTTACAATGAGCAGTTCTTC. It is translated as CASSQGQGGYNEQFF. The V call is TRBV4-2, the J call TRBJ2-1, with D possibly TRBD1 on 5 matching bases. The CDR3 runs 15 residues. Germline CDR1 and CDR2: LGHNA and YNFKEQ. V lost 3 bases, J lost 4 bases, and 13 bases lay in between.

This chain joins TRBV9 and TRBJ2-5; D might be TRBD2 (5 bases). V lost 0 bases and J lost 2, with 14 bases in between. Germline V gene sequence: CDR1 SGDLS, CDR2 YYNGEE. The CDR3 length is 16 residues. CDR3: CASSVAWAEVQETQYF. The CDR3 nucleotides read TGTGCCAGCAGCGTAGCTTGGGCGGAGGTGCAAGAGACCCAGTACTTC.

There are a few counts of this clone. The chain carries TRBV28 and TRBJ2-3; TRBD1 is a possible D gene (6 bases). Germline V CDR1 and CDR2: MDHEN, SYDVKM. V gave up 6 bases and J gave up 4 bases, with 14 bases separating them. CDR3 length: 14 amino acids. The CDR3 region is CASSYPGQSDTQYF. The CDR3, as DNA: TGTGCCAGCAGCTACCCCGGACAGTCAGATACGCAGTATTTT.

The chain couples TRBV28 to TRBJ1-1; 7 bases align to TRBD1. The V segment lost 5 bases and the J segment 9 bases; nucleotides outside the gene matches: 6. The CDR3 loop spans 12 amino acids. Per germline, CDR1 MDHEN and CDR2 SYDVKM. The CDR3 DNA reads as TGTGCCAGCAGTCCCGACAGGGCTAAAGCTTTCTTT. This codes for CASSPDRAKAFF.

This clone showed up just a few times. The chain combines TRBV25-1 with TRBJ1-1; D is undetermined. The CDR3 loop spans 13 amino acids. V lost 1 base and J 8 bases, leaving 11 bases between the germline ends. Germline CDR1 is MGHDK and CDR2 is SYGVNS. For the CDR3, the DNA is TGTGCCAGCAGTGAATTTAGTGTATCGGAAGCTTTCTTT. Translated: CASSEFSVSEAFF.

The V gene is TRBV13, the J gene TRBJ2-3; 9 positions match TRBD2. Looked up from germline, CDR1 is PRHDT and CDR2 is FYEKMQ (reference sequence). Germline trimming cut 8 bases from V and 3 bases from J; bases unmatched to any gene: 12. The length of the CDR3 is 16 residues. The CDR3 sequence: CASSPSSGSRTDTQYF. DNA for the CDR3: TGTGCCAGCTCTCCGAGTAGCGGGAGTAGAACAGATACGCAGTATTTT.

The rearrangement links TRBV7-2 to TRBJ2-5; possibly TRBD1 for D (6 bases). The CDR3 covers 13 residues. Trimming left V 0 bases short and J 4 bases short, with 6 bases between. Germline V gene sequence: CDR1 SGHTA, CDR2 FQGNSA. CDR3 region: CASSLAQGETQYF. DNA of the CDR3: TGTGCCAGCAGCTTAGCACAGGGAGAGACCCAGTACTTC.

This clone was found a few times. V gene TRBV28 combines with J gene TRBJ1-5, with D perhaps matching TRBD1 (6 bases). This CDR3 contains 14 residues. Germline V gives CDR1 MDHEN, CDR2 SYDVKM. Trimming left V 2 bases short and J 6 bases short, with 11 bases between. The CDR3 sequence is CASSLETGSQPQHF. Here the CDR3 DNA reads TGTGCCAGCAGTTTAGAGACAGGCAGTCAGCCCCAGCATTTT.

This clone was recorded a few times. This chain uses TRBV7-9 with TRBJ1-2; 9 positions match TRBD1. Germline V CDR1 and CDR2: SEHNR, FQNEAQ (reference sequence). CDR3 length equals 14 residues. Trimming cost V 7 bases and J 2 bases; bases outside gene matches: 5. CDR3 nucleotide sequence: TGTGCCAGCATCCTCGACAGGGGGAACTATGGCTACACCTTC. Translating gives CASILDRGNYGYTF.

With respect to this clone: The same CDR3 can be traced to other DNA sequences in this sample. This chain links TRBV7-9 with TRBJ2-3; tentatively, D is TRBD2 (6 bases). V lost 1 base, J lost 3 bases, and 8 bases lay in between. From germline, CDR1 is SEHNR and CDR2 FQNEAQ (reference sequence). The CDR3 sequence is 14 residues long. The CDR3 coding sequence is TGTGCCAGCAGCTTAGGGCTAGCGACAGATACGCAGTATTTT. As protein: CASSLGLATDTQYF.

V gene TRBV5-4 combines with J gene TRBJ2-7, with a weak D call TRBD2 (5 bases). Trimming cost V 4 bases and J 0 bases, with 17 bases left between them. CDR1 and CDR2 from the germline V gene are SGHNT and YYREEE (reference sequence). The CDR3 is 16 amino acids. CDR3 coding DNA: TGTGCCAGCAGCGGAGTTCGGGGTAAAGGCTCCTACGAGCAGTACTTC. Protein product: CASSGVRGKGSYEQYF.

This chain joins TRBV4-2 and TRBJ2-1; weak D call: TRBD1 (5 bases). Germline V CDR1 and CDR2: LGHNA, YNFKEQ. The CDR3 loop spans 15 amino acids. The V gene lost 1 base and the J gene lost 8 bases, with 15 bases spanning the gap. The DNA of the CDR3 is TGTGCCAGCAGCCAAGCCGGGCAACAGGCTCATGAGCAGTTCTTC. Translating it yields CASSQAGQQAHEQFF.

This clone occurred a few times. CDR3 coding DNA: TGTGCCAGCAGCTTGGTGGGGACTAGCGGGATGTACGAGCAGTACTTC. It translates to CASSLVGTSGMYEQYF. J is TRBJ2-7 and V is TRBV5-4, with 13 bases identical to TRBD2. V lost 0 bases and J lost 4; bases outside the gene matches: 4. CDR1 is SGHNT and CDR2 is YYREEE in the germline V gene (reference sequence). CDR3 length: 16 residues.

J is TRBJ1-1 and V is TRBV2, with unresolved D. Trimming took 4 bases from V and 1 from J, leaving 7 bases between them. The CDR3 length is 13 residues. Per the germline V gene, CDR1 is SNHLY and CDR2 is FYNNEI. For the CDR3, the DNA is TGTGCCAGCAGTGGTAGCAGGAACACTGAAGCTTTCTTT. This codes for CASSGSRNTEAFF.

The J gene is TRBJ2-1, the V gene TRBV6-5; 8 nucleotides match TRBD2. Germline CDR1 is MNHEY and CDR2 is SVGAGI. V shed 8 bases, J shed 4 bases, and the junction held 7 bases outside the gene matches. This CDR3 has 14 residues. As DNA, the CDR3 is TGTGCCAGCTACACTGGCGGGAGGTACAATGAGCAGTTCTTC. The encoded protein is CASYTGGRYNEQFF.

This clone came up a few times. The chain joins TRBV28 to TRBJ2-7, with D perhaps matching TRBD2 (6 bases). The ends were cut back, 5 bases at V and 0 bases at J, with 14 bases in the middle. From germline, CDR1 is MDHEN and CDR2 SYDVKM. The CDR3 runs 15 residues. CDR3 bases: TGTGCCAGCAGTCCTACCCTGACTAGCTCCTACGAGCAGTACTTC. Its protein is CASSPTLTSSYEQYF.

About this clone: Other DNA sequences in the sample encode the same CDR3. V usage is TRBV29-1 and J usage is TRBJ1-4; 10 bases line up with TRBD1. CDR1 SQVTM and CDR2 ANQGSEA come from the germline V gene. With 6 bases clipped from V and 7 bases from J, the junction kept 5 bases outside the gene matches. The CDR3 covers 13 residues. CDR3 residues: CSVARTGGEKLFF. The DNA of the CDR3 is TGCAGCGTCGCGCGGACAGGGGGTGAAAAACTGTTTTTT.

V gene TRBV5-1 combines with J gene TRBJ2-7; D not resolved. Germline V gene sequence: CDR1 SGHRS, CDR2 YFSETQ. V dropped 4 bases and J dropped 0 bases, with 14 bases sitting between them. CDR3 size: 15 residues. For the CDR3, the DNA is TGCGCCAGCAGCCAAGAGGCAGAGAACTCCTACGAGCAGTACTTC. It codes for CASSQEAENSYEQYF.

This clone was found a few times. V and J are TRBV7-3 and TRBJ2-3, with a possible D match to TRBD2 (6 bases). The CDR3 sequence is 15 residues long. Trimming pared 1 base from V and 1 base from J, leaving 9 bases between. The germline CDR1 and CDR2 sequences are SGHTA and FQGTGA. CDR3 sequence: CASSLMGTGTDTQYF. For the CDR3, the DNA is TGTGCCAGCAGCTTAATGGGGACTGGCACAGATACGCAGTATTTT.

The chain links TRBV5-1 to TRBJ2-5; 7 bases are shared with TRBD1. Unmatched junction bases numbered 10, after V lost 4 bases and J lost 1 base. Germline V gives CDR1 SGHRS, CDR2 YFSETQ. The CDR3 contains 16 residues. For the CDR3, the DNA is TGCGCCAGCAGCCCGGGACAGCCCGAGATCCAAGAGACCCAGTACTTC. It codes for CASSPGQPEIQETQYF.